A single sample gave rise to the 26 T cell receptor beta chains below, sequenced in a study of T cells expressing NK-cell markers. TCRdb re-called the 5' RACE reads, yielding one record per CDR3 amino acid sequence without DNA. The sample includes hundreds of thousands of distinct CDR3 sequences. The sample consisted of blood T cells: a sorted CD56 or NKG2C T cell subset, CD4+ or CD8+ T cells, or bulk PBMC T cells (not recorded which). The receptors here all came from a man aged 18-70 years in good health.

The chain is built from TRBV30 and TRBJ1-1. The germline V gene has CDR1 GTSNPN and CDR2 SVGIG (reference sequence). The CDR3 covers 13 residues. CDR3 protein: CAWNLRDFTEAFF.

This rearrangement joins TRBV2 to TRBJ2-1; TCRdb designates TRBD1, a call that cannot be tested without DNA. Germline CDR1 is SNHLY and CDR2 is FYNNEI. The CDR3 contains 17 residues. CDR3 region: CASRAGLGTSTLNEQFF.

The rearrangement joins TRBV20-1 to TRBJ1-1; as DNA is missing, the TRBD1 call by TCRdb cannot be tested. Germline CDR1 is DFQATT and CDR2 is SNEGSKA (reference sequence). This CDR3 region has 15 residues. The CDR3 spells CSAARVGQGTTEAFF.

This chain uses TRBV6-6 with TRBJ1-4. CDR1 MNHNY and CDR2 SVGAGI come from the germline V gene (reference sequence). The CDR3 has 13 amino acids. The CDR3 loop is CASSFGFNEKLFF.

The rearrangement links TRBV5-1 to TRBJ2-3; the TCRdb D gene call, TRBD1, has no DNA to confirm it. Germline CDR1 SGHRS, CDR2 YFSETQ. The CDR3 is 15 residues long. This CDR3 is CASSHGAGASGTQYF.

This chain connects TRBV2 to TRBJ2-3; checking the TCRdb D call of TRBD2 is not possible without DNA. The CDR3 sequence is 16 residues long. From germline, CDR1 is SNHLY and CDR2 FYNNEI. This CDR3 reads CASSPARGTSTDTQYF.

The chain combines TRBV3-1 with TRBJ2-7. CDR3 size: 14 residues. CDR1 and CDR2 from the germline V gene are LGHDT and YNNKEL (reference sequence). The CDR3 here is CASSQQHSSYEQYF.

The CDR3 protein is CASGLASGGPSTDTQYF. The chain employs TRBV12-5 and TRBJ2-3; the D gene TCRdb calls, TRBD2, cannot be checked with no DNA. Looked up from germline, CDR1 is LGHNT and CDR2 is FRNRAP. The CDR3 loop spans 17 amino acids.

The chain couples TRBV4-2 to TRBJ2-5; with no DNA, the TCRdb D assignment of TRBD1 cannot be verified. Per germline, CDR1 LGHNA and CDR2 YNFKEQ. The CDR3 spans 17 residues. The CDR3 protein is CASSQEALGRGQETQYF.

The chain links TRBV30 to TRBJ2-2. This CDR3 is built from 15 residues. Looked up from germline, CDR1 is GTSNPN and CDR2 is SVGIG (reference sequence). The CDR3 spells CAWSKDLKHTGELFF.

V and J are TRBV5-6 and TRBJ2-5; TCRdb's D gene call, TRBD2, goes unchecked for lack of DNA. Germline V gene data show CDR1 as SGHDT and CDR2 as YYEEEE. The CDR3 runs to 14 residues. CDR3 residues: CASTLQTVTSGRYF.

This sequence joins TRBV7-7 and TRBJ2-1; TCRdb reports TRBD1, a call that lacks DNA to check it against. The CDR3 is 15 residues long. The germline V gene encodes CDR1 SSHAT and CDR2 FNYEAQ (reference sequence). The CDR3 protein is CASSLGTGGHNEQFF.

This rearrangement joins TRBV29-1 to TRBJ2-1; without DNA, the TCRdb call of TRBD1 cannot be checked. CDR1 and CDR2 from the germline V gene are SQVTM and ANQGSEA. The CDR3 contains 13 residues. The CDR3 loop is CSVEARRGNEQFF.

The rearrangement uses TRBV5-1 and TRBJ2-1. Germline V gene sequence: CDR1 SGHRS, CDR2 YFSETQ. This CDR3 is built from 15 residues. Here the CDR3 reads CASSLTYTNNNEQFF. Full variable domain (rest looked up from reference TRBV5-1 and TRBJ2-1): KAGVTQTPRYLIKTRGQQVTLSCSPISGHRSVSWYQQTPGQGLQFLFEYFSETQRNKGNFPGRFSGRQFSNSRSEMNVSTLELGDSALYLCASSLTYTNNNEQFFGPGTRLTVL.

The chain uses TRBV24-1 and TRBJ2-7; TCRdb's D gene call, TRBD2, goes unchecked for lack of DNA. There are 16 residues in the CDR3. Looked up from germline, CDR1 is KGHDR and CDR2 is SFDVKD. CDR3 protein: CATSDAGTSGSYEQYF.

CDR3 sequence reads: CASSQDIGTRSYEQYF. The rearrangement links TRBV3-1 to TRBJ2-7; TCRdb's assignment of TRBD2 cannot be checked, as there is no DNA. The CDR3 loop spans 16 amino acids. Germline CDR1 and CDR2: LGHDT and YNNKEL (reference sequence).

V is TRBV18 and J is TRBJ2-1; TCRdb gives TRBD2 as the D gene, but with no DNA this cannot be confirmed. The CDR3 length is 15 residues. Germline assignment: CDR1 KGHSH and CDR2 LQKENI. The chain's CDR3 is CASSPLAGVINEQFF.

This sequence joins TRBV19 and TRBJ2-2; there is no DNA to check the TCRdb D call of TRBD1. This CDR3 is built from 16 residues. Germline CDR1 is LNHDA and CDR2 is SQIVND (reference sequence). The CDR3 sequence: CASSEDRGRITGELFF.

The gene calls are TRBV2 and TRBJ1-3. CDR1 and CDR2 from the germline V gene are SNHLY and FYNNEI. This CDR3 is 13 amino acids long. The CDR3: CASRGSSGNTIYF.

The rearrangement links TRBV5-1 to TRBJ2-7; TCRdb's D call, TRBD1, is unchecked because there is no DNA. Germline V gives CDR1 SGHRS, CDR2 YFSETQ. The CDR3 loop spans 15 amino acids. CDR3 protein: CASSLGRPQGNEQYF. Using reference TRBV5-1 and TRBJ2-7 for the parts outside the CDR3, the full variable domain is KAGVTQTPRYLIKTRGQQVTLSCSPISGHRSVSWYQQTPGQGLQFLFEYFSETQRNKGNFPGRFSGRQFSNSRSEMNVSTLELGDSALYLCASSLGRPQGNEQYFGPGTRLTVT.

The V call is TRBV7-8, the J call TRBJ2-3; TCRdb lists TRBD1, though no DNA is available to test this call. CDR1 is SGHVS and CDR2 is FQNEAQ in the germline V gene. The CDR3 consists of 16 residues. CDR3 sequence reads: CASRFRPGETTDTQYF.

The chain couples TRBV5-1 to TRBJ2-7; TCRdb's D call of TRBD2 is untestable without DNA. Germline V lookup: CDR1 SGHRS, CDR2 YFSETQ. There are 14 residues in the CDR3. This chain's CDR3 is CASSLGQATDLQYF.

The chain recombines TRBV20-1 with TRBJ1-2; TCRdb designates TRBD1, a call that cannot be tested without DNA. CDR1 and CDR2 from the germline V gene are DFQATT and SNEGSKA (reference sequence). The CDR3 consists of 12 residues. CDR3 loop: CSARVGAGRYTF.

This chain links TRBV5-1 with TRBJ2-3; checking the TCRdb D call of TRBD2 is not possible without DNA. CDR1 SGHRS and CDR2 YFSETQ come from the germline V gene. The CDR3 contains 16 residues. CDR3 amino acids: CASSFSQRGSTDTQYF.

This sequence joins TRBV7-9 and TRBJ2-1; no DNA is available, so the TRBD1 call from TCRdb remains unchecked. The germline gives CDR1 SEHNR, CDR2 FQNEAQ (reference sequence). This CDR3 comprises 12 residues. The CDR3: CASSTRGNEQFF.

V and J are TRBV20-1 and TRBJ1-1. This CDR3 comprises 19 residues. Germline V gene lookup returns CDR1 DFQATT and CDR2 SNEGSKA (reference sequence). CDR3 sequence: CSAHHLTGLRTLASPEAFF.